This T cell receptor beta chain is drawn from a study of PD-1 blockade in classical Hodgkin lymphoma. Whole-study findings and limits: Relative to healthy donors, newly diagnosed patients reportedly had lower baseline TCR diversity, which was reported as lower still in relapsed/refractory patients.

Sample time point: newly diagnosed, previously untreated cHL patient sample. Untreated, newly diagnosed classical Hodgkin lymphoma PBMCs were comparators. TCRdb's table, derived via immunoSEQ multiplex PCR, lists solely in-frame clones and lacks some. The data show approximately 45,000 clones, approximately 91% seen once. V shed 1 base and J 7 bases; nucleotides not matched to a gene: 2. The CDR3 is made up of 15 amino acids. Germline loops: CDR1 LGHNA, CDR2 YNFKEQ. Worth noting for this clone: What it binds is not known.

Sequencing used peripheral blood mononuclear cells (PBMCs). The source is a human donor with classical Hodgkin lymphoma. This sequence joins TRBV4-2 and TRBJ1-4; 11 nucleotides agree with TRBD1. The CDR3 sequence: CASSQGDRGTEKLFF. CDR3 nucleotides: TGTGCCAGCAGCCAAGGGGACAGGGGGACTGAAAAACTGTTTTTT.